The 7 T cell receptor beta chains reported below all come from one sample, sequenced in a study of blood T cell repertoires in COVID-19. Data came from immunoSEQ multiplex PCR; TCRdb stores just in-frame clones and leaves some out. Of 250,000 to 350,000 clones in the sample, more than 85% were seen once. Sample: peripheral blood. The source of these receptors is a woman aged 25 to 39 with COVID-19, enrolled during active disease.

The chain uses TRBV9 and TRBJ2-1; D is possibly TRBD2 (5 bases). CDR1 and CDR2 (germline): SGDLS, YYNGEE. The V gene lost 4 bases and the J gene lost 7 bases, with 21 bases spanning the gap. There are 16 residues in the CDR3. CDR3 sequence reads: CASSPHRAALRNEQFF. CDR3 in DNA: TGTGCCAGCAGCCCCCATCGAGCGGCCTTGAGGAATGAGCAGTTCTTC.

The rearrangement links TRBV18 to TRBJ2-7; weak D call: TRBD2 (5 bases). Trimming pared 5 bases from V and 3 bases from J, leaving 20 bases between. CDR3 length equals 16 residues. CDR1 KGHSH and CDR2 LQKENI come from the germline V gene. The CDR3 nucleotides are TGTGCCAGCTCATCGGGCCCGGACTTAGGTCTCTACGAGCAGTACTTC. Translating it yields CASSSGPDLGLYEQYF.

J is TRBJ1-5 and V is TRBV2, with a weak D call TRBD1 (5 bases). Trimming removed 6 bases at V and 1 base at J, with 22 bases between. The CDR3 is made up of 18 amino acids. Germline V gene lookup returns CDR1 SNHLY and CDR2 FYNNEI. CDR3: CASSPRTPPGGSNQPQHF. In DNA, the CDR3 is TGTGCCAGCAGCCCCCGGACACCCCCAGGTGGAAGCAATCAGCCCCAGCATTTT.

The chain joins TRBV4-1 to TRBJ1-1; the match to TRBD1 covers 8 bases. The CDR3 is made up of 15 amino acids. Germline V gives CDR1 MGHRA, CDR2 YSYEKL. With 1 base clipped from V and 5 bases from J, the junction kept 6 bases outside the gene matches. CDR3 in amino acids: CASSQGQGRMTEAFF. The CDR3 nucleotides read TGCGCCAGCAGCCAAGGACAGGGGCGCATGACTGAAGCTTTCTTT.

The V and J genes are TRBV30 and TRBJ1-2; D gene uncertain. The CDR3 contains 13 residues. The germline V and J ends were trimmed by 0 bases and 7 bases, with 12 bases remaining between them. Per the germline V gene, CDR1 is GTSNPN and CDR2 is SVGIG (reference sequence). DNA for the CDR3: TGTGCCTGGAGTGTGGGGAGCGTCCGTGGCTACACCTTC. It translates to CAWSVGSVRGYTF.

The DNA of the CDR3 is TGTGCCAGCAGTTCATCAACAGGGGAAGAGCAGTACTTC. Amino acid sequence: CASSSSTGEEQYF. The chain has TRBV27 and TRBJ2-7; 7 positions match TRBD1. The ends lost 4 bases at V and 7 bases at J; junction bases unmatched: 7. The germline V gene encodes CDR1 MNHEY and CDR2 SMNVEV (reference sequence). The CDR3 sequence is 13 residues long.

CDR3 sequence (DNA): TGTGCCAGCAGCGGAAGGGACAGCCTTCTAATTGGCTCTGGAAACACCATATATTTT. This gives the protein CASSGRDSLLIGSGNTIYF. The chain recombines TRBV9 with TRBJ1-3; TRBD1 matches at 7 bases. This CDR3 has 19 residues. Per germline, CDR1 SGDLS and CDR2 YYNGEE. V trimming: 3 bases; J trimming: 0 bases; junction bases outside the gene matches: 15.